A single sample is the source of the 20 T cell receptor beta chains below, sequenced in a study of T cell responses to AZD1222 COVID-19 vaccine. Using immunoSEQ multiplex PCR, the repertoire was profiled, and TCRdb retains in-frame clones only, with some absent. The sample records about 150,000 clones, roughly nine tenths being singletons. Specimen: peripheral blood, collected after recovery from COVID-19. These receptors originate from an adult who had recovered from COVID-19.

The V gene is TRBV6-5, the J gene TRBJ2-2; D unresolved. The germline V and J ends were trimmed by 9 bases and 0 bases, with 14 bases remaining between them. Germline V lookup: CDR1 MNHEY, CDR2 SVGAGI. The CDR3 totals 15 residues. CDR3 DNA: TGTGCCAGTAACATTCTCACCCCGAACACCGGGGAGCTGTTTTTT. This gives the protein CASNILTPNTGELFF.

The CDR3 here is CASGLGPTYGYTF. CDR3 bases: TGTGCTAGTGGTTTGGGACCTACCTATGGCTACACCTTC. The gene calls are TRBV12-5 and TRBJ1-2, with D unclear. The V and J ends lost 1 base and 4 bases respectively, with 7 bases between them. This CDR3 spans 13 amino acids. Germline loops: CDR1 LGHNT, CDR2 FRNRAP. The variable domain in full, completed from reference TRBV12-5 and TRBJ1-2, reads DARVTQTPRHKVTEMGQEVTMRCQPILGHNTVFWYRQTMMQGLELLAYFRNRAPLDDSGMPKDRFSAEMPDATLATLKIQPSEPRDSAVYFCASGLGPTYGYTFGSGTRLTVV.

The rearrangement joins TRBV21-1 to TRBJ2-5; the D call in the table, TRBD2, was not verified against the DNA. TRBV21-1 is classified as a pseudogene. The CDR3 loop spans 15 amino acids. Written as DNA, the CDR3 is TGTGCCAGCAGCAAAGCTAGCGGGGTGGCAGAGACCCAGTACTTC. It yields the protein CASSKASGVAETQYF.

The gene calls are TRBV5-6 and TRBJ2-2; TRBD2 is a possible D gene (5 bases). Germline CDR1 SGHDT, CDR2 YYEEEE. The length of the CDR3 is 14 residues. V lost 2 bases and J lost 3, with 8 bases in between. In DNA, the CDR3 is TGTGCCAGCAGCTTTTTAGCGCACACCGGGGAGCTGTTTTTT. Translation gives CASSFLAHTGELFF. Full variable domain (missing parts from reference TRBV5-6 and TRBJ2-2): DAGVTQSPTHLIKTRGQQVTLRCSPKSGHDTVSWYQQALGQGPQFIFQYYEEEERQRGNFPDRFSGHQFPNYSSELNVNALLLGDSALYLCASSFLAHTGELFFGEGSRLTVL.

The gene calls are TRBV20-1 and TRBJ2-5; D may be TRBD2 (5 bases). This CDR3 contains 16 residues. V was trimmed by 3 bases and J by 1 base, leaving 18 bases between them. In germline, CDR1 is DFQATT, CDR2 SNEGSKA (reference sequence). The CDR3 is CSASPDSQTLQETQYF. The CDR3 DNA reads as TGCAGTGCTAGTCCGGACTCACAAACCCTCCAAGAGACCCAGTACTTC.

The chain is built from TRBV12-5 and TRBJ1-4; the match to TRBD1 covers 7 bases. Germline CDR1 reads LGHNT; CDR2 reads FRNRAP. V was pared by 2 bases and J by 2 bases, with 17 bases of the junction left unmatched. The CDR3 has 20 amino acids. CDR3 protein: CASGLWGYRGGGETNEKLFF. The CDR3 DNA is TGTGCTAGTGGTTTGTGGGGATACAGGGGAGGAGGAGAGACTAATGAAAAACTGTTTTTT.

This clone has only a few counts. The CDR3: CASSVGVPENTIYF. The DNA of the CDR3 is TGTGCCAGCAGCGTCGGAGTCCCGGAAAACACCATATATTTT. V is TRBV9 and J is TRBJ1-3; D unresolved. Deletions cut 2 bases from V and 6 bases from J, with 12 bases between. Germline V gene data show CDR1 as SGDLS and CDR2 as YYNGEE. CDR3 length: 14 amino acids.

The CDR3 DNA reads TGTGCCAGCAGTTACTCGGTCCAGTGGGGAATGAATCAGCCCCAGCATTTT. It codes for CASSYSVQWGMNQPQHF. V gene TRBV6-2 or TRBV6-3 combines with J gene TRBJ1-5, with unresolved D. The CDR3 contains 17 residues. V gave up 0 bases and J gave up 4 bases, with 16 bases separating them. In germline, CDR1 is MNHEY, CDR2 SVGEGT.

This rearrangement joins TRBV5-1 to TRBJ1-1; D is ambiguous. The germline V and J ends were trimmed by 0 bases and 1 base, with 13 bases remaining between them. Germline V gene sequence: CDR1 SGHRS, CDR2 YFSETQ. CDR3 size: 16 residues. In DNA form, the CDR3 reads TGCGCCAGCAGCTTGGAACCGCTACGGGGGAACACTGAAGCTTTCTTT. This gives the protein CASSLEPLRGNTEAFF.

The gene calls are TRBV7-9 and TRBJ1-2; D is unclear. This CDR3 region has 12 residues. The germline V and J ends were trimmed by 7 bases and 2 bases, with 8 bases remaining between them. Germline V lookup: CDR1 SEHNR, CDR2 FQNEAQ (reference sequence). The DNA for the CDR3 is TGTGCCAGCAAGGGTTCGAACTATGGCTACACCTTC. Translated, it gives CASKGSNYGYTF.

This chain joins TRBV9 and TRBJ2-1, with a weak D call TRBD2 (6 bases). With 0 bases removed from V and 6 bases from J, the gap between germline ends came to 10 bases. The CDR3 consists of 14 residues. From germline, CDR1 is SGDLS and CDR2 YYNGEE. The CDR3 loop reads CASSVVGRGNEQFF. CDR3 bases: TGTGCCAGCAGCGTAGTCGGGAGAGGCAATGAGCAGTTCTTC. Based on the CDR3 plus reference TRBV9 and TRBJ2-1, the full variable domain is DSGVTQTPKHLITATGQRVTLRCSPRSGDLSVYWYQQSLDQGLQFLIQYYNGEERAKGNILERFSAQQFPDLHSELNLSSLELGDSALYFCASSVVGRGNEQFFGPGTRLTVL.

This rearrangement joins TRBV2 to TRBJ2-7; unclear D gene. Germline V gives CDR1 SNHLY, CDR2 FYNNEI. The CDR3 has 14 residues. Trimming took 0 bases from V and 6 from J, leaving 12 bases between them. The CDR3 is CASSEARVSGEQYF. DNA of the CDR3: TGTGCCAGCAGTGAAGCTAGAGTCTCTGGCGAGCAGTACTTC.

The genes are TRBV6-5 and TRBJ2-7; the match to TRBD1 covers 8 bases. With 2 bases clipped from V and 5 bases from J, the junction kept 8 bases outside the gene matches. This CDR3 is 15 amino acids long. Germline V lookup: CDR1 MNHEY, CDR2 SVGAGI. In nucleotides, the CDR3 is TGTGCCAGCAGTTACAGGACAGGGTCTCGGAACGAGCAGTACTTC. Encoded protein: CASSYRTGSRNEQYF.

This sequence joins TRBV11-3 and TRBJ2-7; D is uncertain. Germline values: CDR1 SGHNT, CDR2 YENEEA. V lost 4 bases to trimming and J lost 5 bases, with 21 bases between them. This CDR3 contains 16 residues. The CDR3 protein is CASSWILGAAMDEQYF. The CDR3 nucleotides read TGTGCCAGCAGCTGGATTCTGGGCGCGGCCATGGACGAGCAGTACTTC.

The chain uses TRBV28 and TRBJ2-6; D not certain. CDR1 MDHEN and CDR2 SYDVKM come from the germline V gene. The length of the CDR3 is 15 residues. Trimming took off 4 bases at V and 2 bases at J, with 9 bases between the two ends. The CDR3 nucleotides read TGTGCCAGCAGTTCCACAGCGCCTGGGGCCAACGTCCTGACTTTC. Translated, it gives CASSSTAPGANVLTF.

The gene calls are TRBV9 and TRBJ2-7; either TRBD1 or TRBD2 may fit D (6 bases each). This CDR3 has 15 residues. Per germline, CDR1 SGDLS and CDR2 YYNGEE. The V end lost 0 bases, the J end lost 1 base, and 11 bases lay between the germline ends. The CDR3 spells CASSVGGAGSYEQYF. Here the CDR3 DNA reads TGTGCCAGCAGCGTAGGGGGGGCAGGATCCTACGAGCAGTACTTC.

The genes are TRBV11-3 and TRBJ1-1; D is unclear. Germline values: CDR1 SGHNT, CDR2 YENEEA. The V end lost 3 bases, the J end lost 4 bases, and 9 bases lay between the germline ends. The CDR3 runs to 13 residues. The CDR3 sequence: CASSFQATTEAFF. The DNA for the CDR3 is TGTGCCAGCAGCTTTCAGGCGACCACTGAAGCTTTCTTT.

This clone came up once. The rearrangement links TRBV9 to TRBJ2-1; no firm D call. CDR3 length: 14 amino acids. The V end lost 0 bases, the J end lost 4 bases, and 8 bases lay between the germline ends. The V gene's germline CDR1 is SGDLS and CDR2 YYNGEE. In DNA, the CDR3 is TGTGCCAGCAGCGTAGACGGTGTGTACAATGAGCAGTTCTTC. The encoded protein is CASSVDGVYNEQFF.

The rearrangement uses TRBV27 and TRBJ1-2; 9 bases map to TRBD1. CDR3 length: 14 residues. V shed 6 bases and J 1 base; nucleotides not matched to a gene: 3. Germline lookup yields CDR1 MNHEY and CDR2 SMNVEV (reference sequence). For the CDR3, the DNA is TGTGCCAGCAGCTACAGGGGGCTTAACTATGGCTACACCTTC. This codes for CASSYRGLNYGYTF.

This clone has just a few counts. The chain recombines TRBV6-2 or TRBV6-3 with TRBJ1-6; TRBD1 is a possible D gene (5 bases). The V and J ends lost 5 bases and 5 bases respectively, with 10 bases between them. The CDR3 length is 14 residues. The germline V gene has CDR1 MNHEY and CDR2 SVGEGT. The CDR3 loop reads CASSRPGDNSPLHF. The CDR3 DNA is TGTGCCAGCAGTCGCCCGGGGGATAATTCACCCCTCCACTTT.